Listed below are T cell receptor beta chains from one sample, sequenced in a study of molecular identifiers for immune sequencing clone quantification. Using its own MiXCR run on the PCR reads, TCRdb lists one record per CDR3 protein. The sample consists of 65,000 to 70,000 distinct CDR3 sequences, around 18% of them appearing once. Material: naive CD8+ T cells from blood, with Jurkat cell RNA spiked in. These receptors originate from a human donor in good health. Some libraries in this study had Jurkat cell RNA spiked in. CDR3s include the opening cysteine and the closing phenylalanine or tryptophan. Fields, in order: V gene, clone size, D gene, J gene, CDR3 DNA, CDR3 protein. D genes are given only for firm matches. Where a row states a size, it is once, few, many or the class of an expanded clone; other rows omit it.

v_call: TRBV6-5
clone_size: many
d_call: NA
j_call: TRBJ2-2
cdr3_nt: TGTGCCAGCAGTTACGCAGGGGTGAACACCGGGGAGCTGTTTTTT
cdr3_aa: CASSYAGVNTGELFF

v_call: TRBV4-1
clone_size: many
d_call: NA
j_call: TRBJ1-5
cdr3_nt: TGCGCCAGCAGCCCCCTCGGGGATCAGCCCCAGCATTTT
cdr3_aa: CASSPLGDQPQHF

v_call: TRBV11-2
clone_size: many
d_call: NA
j_call: TRBJ2-7
cdr3_nt: TGTGCCAGCAGCTTCGCCCTTGGCGAGCAGTACTTC
cdr3_aa: CASSFALGEQYF

v_call: TRBV21-1
clone_size: NA
d_call: NA
j_call: TRBJ2-1
cdr3_nt: TGTGCCAGCAGCAAAACTAGCGGGGAGCAGTTCTTC
cdr3_aa: CASSKTSGEQFF

v_call: TRBV5-4
clone_size: many
d_call: TRBD2
j_call: TRBJ2-3
cdr3_nt: TGTGCCAGCAGGGAAGGACTAGCGGGCACAGATACGCAGTATTTT
cdr3_aa: CASREGLAGTDTQYF

v_call: TRBV11-3
clone_size: NA
d_call: NA
j_call: TRBJ2-1
cdr3_nt: TGTGCCAGCAGCCCCCGGGCCGGGGATTACAATGAGCAGTTCTTC
cdr3_aa: CASSPRAGDYNEQFF

v_call: TRBV19
clone_size: many
d_call: NA
j_call: TRBJ2-3
cdr3_nt: TGTGCCAGTAGCTCCCCCAGGGAGGACGCGGATACGCAGTATTTT
cdr3_aa: CASSSPREDADTQYF

v_call: TRBV10-3
clone_size: many
d_call: NA
j_call: TRBJ2-1
cdr3_nt: TGTGCCATCAGTGAGTCAGGGCAGGAGCCCTACAATGAGCAGTTCTTC
cdr3_aa: CAISESGQEPYNEQFF

v_call: TRBV5-3
clone_size: NA
d_call: NA
j_call: TRBJ2-5
cdr3_nt: TGTGCCAGCAGCTTGTATGAGACCCGGTACTTC
cdr3_aa: CASSLYETRYF

v_call: TRBV23-1
clone_size: many
d_call: NA
j_call: TRBJ1-5
cdr3_nt: TGCGCCAGCAGTCAATCCCCCAATCAGCCCCAGCATTTT
cdr3_aa: CASSQSPNQPQHF

v_call: TRBV13
clone_size: many
d_call: TRBD1
j_call: TRBJ1-6
cdr3_nt: TGTGCCAGCAGCATAAGGACAGGGGCAGATTCACCCCTCCACTTT
cdr3_aa: CASSIRTGADSPLHF

v_call: TRBV4-2
clone_size: many
d_call: TRBD2
j_call: TRBJ2-7
cdr3_nt: TGTGCCAGCAATGCCGGGAGGGATATCTACGAGCAGTACTTC
cdr3_aa: CASNAGRDIYEQYF

v_call: TRBV6-5
clone_size: many
d_call: TRBD2
j_call: TRBJ2-3
cdr3_nt: TGTGCCAGCAGTTACACGGGAGGGGCGGCAGATACGCAGTATTTT
cdr3_aa: CASSYTGGAADTQYF

v_call: TRBV28
clone_size: NA
d_call: NA
j_call: TRBJ2-3
cdr3_nt: TGTGCCAGCAGTTTAGGGGTTTTGCAGTATTTT
cdr3_aa: CASSLGVLQYF

v_call: TRBV27
clone_size: many
d_call: TRBD1
j_call: TRBJ1-4
cdr3_nt: TGTGCCAGCAGTTTACACGACAGGGGAGAAAAACTGTTTTTT
cdr3_aa: CASSLHDRGEKLFF

v_call: TRBV6-4
clone_size: many
d_call: NA
j_call: TRBJ2-3
cdr3_nt: TGTGCCAGCAGGTGGCAAATCCGCACAGATACGCAGTATTTT
cdr3_aa: CASRWQIRTDTQYF

v_call: TRBV21-1
clone_size: NA
d_call: NA
j_call: TRBJ2-7
cdr3_nt: TGTGCCAGCAGCAAAGCGCGGGACAGGGGATTGGGATACGAGCAGTACTTC
cdr3_aa: CASSKARDRGLGYEQYF

v_call: TRBV5-1
clone_size: NA
d_call: NA
j_call: TRBJ2-1
cdr3_nt: TGCGCCGGCAGCTACCTGGAGGGCAATGAGCAGTTCTTC
cdr3_aa: CAGSYLEGNEQFF

v_call: TRBV3-1
clone_size: many
d_call: TRBD2
j_call: TRBJ2-2
cdr3_nt: TGTGCCAGCAGCAAAGATCTAGCGGTTCTTAACACCGGGGAGCTGTTTTTT
cdr3_aa: CASSKDLAVLNTGELFF

v_call: TRBV27
clone_size: NA
d_call: TRBD1
j_call: TRBJ1-2
cdr3_nt: TGTGCCAGCAGTTGGACGGGACAGGACGGCTATGGCTACACCTTC
cdr3_aa: CASSWTGQDGYGYTF

v_call: TRBV14
clone_size: NA
d_call: TRBD2
j_call: TRBJ2-1
cdr3_nt: TGTGCCAGCAGCGCGGCTAGCGGGAGGGGCAATGAGCAGTCCTTC
cdr3_aa: CASSAASGRGNEQSF

v_call: TRBV24-1
clone_size: many
d_call: TRBD2
j_call: TRBJ2-1
cdr3_nt: TGTGCCACCAGTTCACGACTAGCGGAGTCGTACTCCTACAATGAGCAGTTCTTC
cdr3_aa: CATSSRLAESYSYNEQFF

v_call: TRBV7-2
clone_size: many
d_call: NA
j_call: TRBJ2-7
cdr3_nt: TGTGCCAGCAGCTTCGGCCAGGATGGTTGGCAGTACTTC
cdr3_aa: CASSFGQDGWQYF

v_call: TRBV7-9
clone_size: many
d_call: NA
j_call: TRBJ2-1
cdr3_nt: TGTGCCAGCAGCTCAATAGCGGACAATGAGCAGTTCTTC
cdr3_aa: CASSSIADNEQFF

v_call: TRBV7-6
clone_size: many
d_call: NA
j_call: TRBJ2-7
cdr3_nt: TGTGCCAGCAGCTCCAAATCCGGGGGGCGTTACGAGCAGTACTTC
cdr3_aa: CASSSKSGGRYEQYF

v_call: TRBV27
clone_size: many
d_call: TRBD1
j_call: TRBJ2-3
cdr3_nt: TGTGCCAGCACCCTTAGGACAGGTACAGATACGCAGTATTTT
cdr3_aa: CASTLRTGTDTQYF

v_call: TRBV6-1
clone_size: NA
d_call: NA
j_call: TRBJ1-6
cdr3_nt: TGTGCCAGCAGAACAGAGTATAATTCACCCCTCCACTTT
cdr3_aa: CASRTEYNSPLHF

v_call: TRBV9
clone_size: few
d_call: NA
j_call: TRBJ1-1
cdr3_nt: TGTGCCAGCAGGCGGACAGCAATGAACACTGAAGCTTTCTTT
cdr3_aa: CASRRTAMNTEAFF

v_call: TRBV4-1
clone_size: NA
d_call: NA
j_call: TRBJ1-2
cdr3_nt: TGCGCCAGCAGCCAAGTTGGCAACTATGGCTACACCTTC
cdr3_aa: CASSQVGNYGYTF

v_call: TRBV11-2
clone_size: many
d_call: NA
j_call: TRBJ2-7
cdr3_nt: TGTGCCAGCAGCTTGGTGGGCGGATTCGAGGAGCAGTACTTC
cdr3_aa: CASSLVGGFEEQYF

v_call: TRBV27
clone_size: many
d_call: TRBD2
j_call: TRBJ2-5
cdr3_nt: TGTGCCAGCGCCCGGATGGTAGCGGGAGGGGTTGAGACCCAGTACTTC
cdr3_aa: CASARMVAGGVETQYF

v_call: TRBV6-2/TRBV6-3
clone_size: many
d_call: NA
j_call: TRBJ1-1
cdr3_nt: TGTGCCAGCAGTTACTGGCGCACTGAAGCTTTCTTT
cdr3_aa: CASSYWRTEAFF

v_call: TRBV10-1
clone_size: many
d_call: NA
j_call: TRBJ2-7
cdr3_nt: TGCGCCAGCAGTGATGGGCTCCTCGAACGAATAGTGGAGTACTTC
cdr3_aa: CASSDGLLERIVEYF

v_call: TRBV20-1
clone_size: NA
d_call: NA
j_call: TRBJ2-7
cdr3_nt: TGCAGTGCTACCCAACTTGGTGGTCTCAACTACGAGCAGTACTTC
cdr3_aa: CSATQLGGLNYEQYF

v_call: TRBV4-1
clone_size: many
d_call: NA
j_call: TRBJ2-7
cdr3_nt: TGCGCCAGCAGCCAAGCCGTGGGGACGGGTGCCTACGAGCAGTACTTC
cdr3_aa: CASSQAVGTGAYEQYF

v_call: TRBV28
clone_size: many
d_call: TRBD2
j_call: TRBJ2-7
cdr3_nt: TGTGCCAGCAGGCCTAGCGGGAGGTCCTACGAGCAGTACTTC
cdr3_aa: CASRPSGRSYEQYF

v_call: TRBV9
clone_size: many
d_call: NA
j_call: TRBJ1-1
cdr3_nt: TGTGCCAGCAGCGGCGCCGGTACTGAAGCTTTCTTT
cdr3_aa: CASSGAGTEAFF

v_call: TRBV20-1
clone_size: many
d_call: NA
j_call: TRBJ2-7
cdr3_nt: TGCAGTGCTAGGGTCTTTGGAGTTGGCTACGAGCAGTACTTC
cdr3_aa: CSARVFGVGYEQYF